The source of this TCR beta chain is a study of shared clonotypes between healthy human individuals (dated by TCRdb to about 2020). For the wider study: The cohort included a few men and a couple of women between 18 and 49 years of age. For each donor, CD4 naive and CD4 memory were each given three plates, CD8 naive was given two plates, and CD8 memory was given one plate. To estimate repertoire size and how much clonotype sharing occurs between individuals, the study deeply sequenced the blood TCR repertoires of 5 or 6 healthy adults. To increase sequencing depth and limit assay-specific biases, different laboratories used diverse techniques to prepare libraries and sequence TCR repertoires. Between about 0.94 and 8.9 billion PBMCs per donor were obtained by leukapheresis. The full study reports these points: Pairwise subsampling indicated that sequencing depth was expected to affect the degree of clonotype sharing among donors. The small number of donors limited the genetic and exposure-history diversity represented. Higher generation probabilities were observed for clonotypes shared by all four sorted-subset donors than for non-shared clonotypes. Sampling was limited to blood, and TCR repertoires in tissue likely differ from TCR repertoires in blood. Even with the large sequencing depth, rarefaction of the sorted-subset datasets indicated that sequencing was incomplete. When several donors were compared, the shared fraction of clonotypes was 5% to 6.5% for naive CD4, roughly 3.3% for naive CD8, more than 2% for memory CD4, and 0.4% for memory CD8. Larger estimated clonotype richness was generally found for naive subsets than for memory subsets.

About this clone itself: This receptor's antigen is unknown. No base quality values were provided; no much bigger clone lies one nucleotide off.

Using the deep immunoSEQ assay, TCR CDR3 regions were amplified from genomic DNA by multiplex PCR. Extracted genomic DNA from each cell subset was spread evenly across all wells of several immunoSEQ 96-well plates, with each plate serving as a replicate. For sorted subsets, each replicate PCR was loaded with around 200 ng genomic DNA, equivalent to 30,000 or so T cell genomes. Purified libraries were measured with a Qubit 3.0 fluorometer, size-checked on a Bioanalyzer 2100, and measured again with the KAPA Library Quantification kit. Every immunoSEQ 96-well plate was sequenced on a separate single-read 150-cycle Illumina NextSeq 550 flow cell. On the authors' methods: Because the immunoSEQ output held only junctional sequences and lacked quality scores, the filtering could not match the filtering applied to full-length reads. To assign V/J genes and CDR3, sequences were annotated using PyIR, a Python wrapper for IgBLAST v1.9, with IMGT germline references. Reads were removed for weak V/J assignments (E-value above 1e-6), missing CDR3, stop codons, out-of-frame junctions, or ambiguous translated residues. V3J clonotypes were defined as sequences sharing the same inferred V gene, J gene, and CDR3 amino acid sequence. Percentage overlap between repertoires was calculated by dividing the number of shared unique clonotypes by the size of the smaller repertoire. Richness of each repertoire was evaluated using RTK rarefaction, the Chao1 estimator, and Recon v2.1 estimates of unobserved clonotypes. For all TCRbeta clonotypes obtained by the gDNA method from a few donors, generation probabilities were computed with OLGA. TCRdb re-hosts the immuneACCESS table, in-frame sequences only. Its copies lack some clones; in the studies checked, an unresolved V gene accounts for under half of them, and the cause for the rest is not known. The DNA gave D and trimming, while V, J and clone size come from that table. The sample has around 320,000 clones on record, about nine tenths of them singletons. Together, the top ten hold 16% of the sample.

Healthy HIV-negative adults with no recently reported acute infections or vaccinations were included as donors. Only Caucasian adults living in Nashville, Tennessee, USA were represented among the donors. CD8 memory samples were composed of magnetically selected CD45RO+ cells combined with CCR7-negative CD45RA+ effector memory (TemRA) cells. After blood collection by leukapheresis, PBMCs were isolated using Ficoll-Histopaque density gradient centrifugation and then cryopreserved in the vapor phase of liquid nitrogen. Analytical flow cytometry was used to check the purity and quantity of every magnetically sorted T cell population. From each sorted fraction, genomic DNA was isolated and quantified by UV absorbance on a Nanodrop 2000c. The CDR3 measures 13 amino acids from cysteine to phenylalanine. Solely the CDR3 DNA is kept, with 39 bases framed from the first base. The trim is 1 base for V and 5 bases for J, with a gap of 8 bases between the germline ends. CDR1 and CDR2 are drawn from the germline V gene: SGHAT, FQNNGV.

This sequence uses TRBV11-2 and TRBJ1-2; a weak D assignment points to TRBD1 (6 bases agree). Sequenced: memory CD8+ T cells sorted from blood. The cell subset or site label here, explained by the study, means: CD45RO+ cells pooled with CCR7-negative TemRA cells. This clonotype was sampled from a man younger than 35 in good health. The DNA sequence is given as TGTGCCAGCAGCTTAGGGACAGAATATGGCTACACCTTC. This yields the protein CASSLGTEYGYTF.